This TCR beta chain was sequenced for a study of cytomegalovirus exposure and HLA in healthy donors (dated by TCRdb to about 2017). For the study in its entirety: In an earlier analysis of fewer than 750 of the donors, 276 Gb of sequence data and roughly 100 million unique TCR beta sequences from about 179 million T cells were reported. An early release that covered fewer than 750 HLA-typed donors contained about 290 gigabases of sequencing data and about 93 million unique TCR sequences. Among the approximately 420 genotyped donors, around 79% belonged to the genetic ancestry cluster associated with self-reported Caucasian donors. The study aimed to test whether signatures of past pathogen exposure could be identified by cataloging public T cell receptors. The study profiled the T cell repertoires of under 850 subjects by immunosequencing and related them to cytomegalovirus serostatus. A separate validation cohort of 100 to 150 different subjects was used in addition to the roughly 640-subject first cohort. The study combined high-throughput TCR immunosequencing, statistical association of individual TCRs with disease status, and machine learning to predict cytomegalovirus infection status. In a later analysis, previously published TCR beta repertoires from 670 or so donors were re-analyzed and high-resolution HLA genotyping was added so that TCR occurrence patterns could be studied. Rather than drawing on any new phenotypic data, the later analysis identified candidate immune exposures from TCR beta sequences and the way those sequences occurred across donors. An earlier analysis of around 580 of the donors used high-throughput TCR beta sequencing to judge whether each TCR beta V gene segment behaved as functional or pseudogenic. Donor age, sex, ethnicity and CMV serostatus were compiled together with the repertoire data. Genome-wide SNP genotypes for about 65% of the 666 donors were used in a later genetic analysis, which treated that subset as a discovery cohort. Every discovery cohort repertoire had been produced on one sequencing platform. Both class I and class II loci were covered by HLA typing, at four-digit resolution. The number of typed donors differed by locus: about 629-630 for A, B, C, DRB1 and DQB1; 500 to 550 for DQA1; some 610 for DPA1; and about 470 for DPB1. Roughly 5 DR-DQ haplotypes were handled as single units for association and clustering, since linkage in the cohort was strong. Among some 400 genotyped donors of the cohort, an average of approximately 220,000 unique TCR beta nucleotide sequences was sequenced per donor, of which approximately 18% were non-productive. What the authors observed across the whole study: Only TCR beta chains were sequenced in this cohort, and the absence of alpha or paired-chain data limited detectable features. In an earlier analysis of several hundred of the donors, most TCR beta V segments were observed in productive rearrangements about 87% or about 30% of the time, broadly matching IMGT annotations. In vitro tests confirmed that a few of the cytomegalovirus-associated TCR beta chains recognize cytomegalovirus antigens. A later analysis associated about 17,000 TCR beta sequences with specific HLA alleles at a false discovery rate of 0.05. Because HLA typing was missing for some donors at each locus, association tests included only the typed subset. A cluster of highly shared sequence variants was judged likely to represent a technical artifact of the sequencing pipeline. Compared with equally common non-associated chains, HLA-associated TCR beta chains in a later analysis were more clonally expanded and had lower generation probabilities. Correlated functional status among segregating V segments might be attributable to linkage disequilibrium, but an unknown experimental factor could not be ruled out. A further reported finding was that TCR beta sequences accurately predicted the HLA-A and HLA-B alleles for most subjects in the first cohort. A later genetic analysis associated a missense DCLRE1C variant with V-gene and J-gene trimming of TCR beta chains, and an independent cohort replicated the association. It was suggested by the authors that the approach could potentially be generalized to other disease states and immunological phenotypes. Presence/absence analyses assumed roughly uniform sequencing depth across donors, an assumption that may not hold. Across donors, most TCR sequences were observed very rarely, whereas some public TCRs were present in many individuals. When HLA alleles, especially DR and DQ, strongly co-occurred, attributing TCR associations to individual alleles was difficult. In the study, about 150 TCR beta chains were listed as associated with cytomegalovirus. Because counts were too low, 15 to 20 rarely observed V segments, including chromosome 9 orphons, were excluded from the earlier analysis of 587 of the donors. The classifier was reported to diagnose cytomegalovirus status with high specificity and sensitivity in both the original cohort and the validation cohort. In a later analysis, most CMV-associated TCR beta chains were found to appear HLA-restricted, with HLA associations seemingly driven largely by CMV exposure. For the cohort, immune exposure information was limited to CMV serostatus. A later analysis found that TCR association rates varied across HLA loci, with DRB1 alleles showing the most associated TCRs and HLA-C alleles the fewest. Compared with the approximately 670-donor mean, donors in an Asian-associated ancestry cluster had fewer N-insertions in productive TCRs, according to a later genetic analysis. Several of the top co-occurrence clusters appeared to be linked to parvovirus B19, influenza, CMV and Epstein-Barr virus, according to a later analysis.

As for this clone: Its antigen remains undetermined. No quality values exist for individual bases; no much larger clone is one base distant.

Library prep was done by the immunoSEQ multiplex PCR assay. The multiplex PCR relied on a mix of 60 forward primers for TCR Vbeta segments and 13 reverse primers for TCR Jbeta segments. Amplification of the CDR3 region of rearranged TCR beta genes was performed with a multiplex PCR assay on genomic DNA. The amplified TCR beta libraries were sequenced on the Illumina HiSeq System as 87-base-pair reads. From the authors' description of their analysis: A later analysis counted some 80 million unique TCR beta chains across the 700 or so repertoires, and some 11 million of these chains were shared by at least two donors. Raw reads were error-corrected and collapsed into unique sequences by a nearest-neighbor algorithm in which closely related sequences were merged to remove PCR and sequencing errors. Alignment of CDR3 sequences to IMGT reference sequences was used to assign V, D and J gene segments. For a sequence to be retained, a match of at least six nucleotides to both a V gene segment and a J gene segment was required. Rearrangements were called productive when the CDR3 lacked stop codons and stayed in frame with V and J; all others were non-productive. CDR3 was defined by IMGT convention, running from the second conserved V-encoded cysteine to the conserved J-encoded phenylalanine. In an earlier analysis of around 570 of the donors, sequences lacking an unambiguous match to a single V gene segment were excluded. An earlier analysis of 587 of the donors called V segments functional above 56.7% productive rearrangements and segregating when the between-donor standard deviation exceeded 5%. To diagnose cytomegalovirus status from the catalog of TCR beta chain sequences, a statistical classification framework was built. V and J gene assignment, in a later analysis, came from comparing TCR nucleotide sequences with IMGT/GENE-DB human TR gene sequences. The TCRdist pipeline was used in a later analysis to assign CDR3 sequences and most-parsimonious VDJ recombination scenarios. In a later analysis, every TCR beta chain was defined by the combination of its CDR3 amino acid sequence and its V-gene family, and reads without a unique V-gene family were dropped. A later analysis removed roughly 590 highly shared, low-generation-probability nucleotide sequences to deal with suspected cross-contamination and a sequencing artifact. A later analysis calculated a clonal expansion index for each public chain from normalized within-repertoire ranks of inferred template counts. In a later analysis, generation probabilities were computed using a VDJ recombination model fitted to out-of-frame rearrangements, and the results were checked against IGoR. In a later analysis, hypergeometric tests were used to score TCR-TCR, TCR-HLA and TCR-CMV co-occurrence, with a repertoire-size bias correction applied to TCR pairs. To estimate false discovery rates, a later analysis permuted the HLA or CMV assignments 20 times. In a later analysis, co-occurring TCRs were grouped with DBSCAN, and TCRdist sequence similarity was added when clustering was performed within HLA-allele-positive subsets. For co-occurrence clustering, repertoires with fewer than 30,000 or more than 120,000 public chains were excluded, along with a handful of repertoires with anomalous nucleotide sharing. TCRdb limited this immuneACCESS table to in-frame rearrangements with V and J called. A share of clones is missing; checked studies link under half to unresolved V genes, and the rest is unexplained. V and J calls plus clone size are reproduced from that table; the DNA served to infer D and trimming. The sample data list more than 150,000 clones, and more than 60% of these were observed just once. The ten largest clones add up to 5.5% to 7.5% of the sample.

The cohort was made up of approximately 670 healthy bone marrow donors. At the time of sampling, every cohort member was nominally healthy, though immune exposures that went unrecorded were likely present. The donor was CMV seropositive and belonged to the group of about 290 seropositive cohort members. A peripheral blood sample was provided by each donor, and peripheral blood mononuclear cells were used for TCR beta sequencing. Genomic DNA was extracted from the blood cell samples with the Qiagen DNeasy Blood Extraction Kit. The TCR originated in a woman between 40 and 55 years old in good health and CMV-seropositive. The sample was PBMCs.

The bases read TGTGCCTGGAGTACGGGACAGGGGATTGGGATCTATGGCTACACCTTC. Its translation is CAWSTGQGIGIYGYTF. This sequence uses TRBV30 and TRBJ1-2; TRBD1 matches 10 bases in the middle. Sequences GTSNPN (CDR1) and SVGIG (CDR2) are obtained from the germline V gene (reference sequence). V lost 2 bases and J lost 4 bases, and the count of bases not matched to a germline gene is 10. Including cysteine and phenylalanine, the CDR3 has 16 amino acids. The retained sequence is limited to the CDR3, 48 bases, with the frame set at the first base.